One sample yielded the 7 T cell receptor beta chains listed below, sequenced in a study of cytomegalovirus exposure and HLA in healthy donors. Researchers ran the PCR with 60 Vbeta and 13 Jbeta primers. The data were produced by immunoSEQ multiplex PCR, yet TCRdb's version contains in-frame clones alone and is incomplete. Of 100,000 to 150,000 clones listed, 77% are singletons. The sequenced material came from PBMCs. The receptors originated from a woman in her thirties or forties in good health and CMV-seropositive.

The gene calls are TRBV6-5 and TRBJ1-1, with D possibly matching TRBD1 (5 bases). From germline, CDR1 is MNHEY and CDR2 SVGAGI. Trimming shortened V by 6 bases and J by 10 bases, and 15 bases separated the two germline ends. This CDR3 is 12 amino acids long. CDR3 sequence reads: CASSRAGPGAFF. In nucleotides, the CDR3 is TGTGCCAGCAGCAGGGCGGGACCCGGAGCTTTCTTT.

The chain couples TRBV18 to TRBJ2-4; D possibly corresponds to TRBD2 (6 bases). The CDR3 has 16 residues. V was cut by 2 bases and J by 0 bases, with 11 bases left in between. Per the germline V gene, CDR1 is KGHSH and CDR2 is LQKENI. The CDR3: CASSPGGGIAKNIQYF. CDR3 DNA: TGTGCCAGCTCACCAGGCGGCGGGATAGCCAAAAACATTCAGTACTTC. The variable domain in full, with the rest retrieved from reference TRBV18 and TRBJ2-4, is NAGVMQNPRHLVRRRGQEARLRCSPMKGHSHVYWYRQLPEEGLKFMVYLQKENIIDESGMPKERFSAEFPKEGPSILRIQQVVRGDSAAYFCASSPGGGIAKNIQYFGAGTRLSVL.

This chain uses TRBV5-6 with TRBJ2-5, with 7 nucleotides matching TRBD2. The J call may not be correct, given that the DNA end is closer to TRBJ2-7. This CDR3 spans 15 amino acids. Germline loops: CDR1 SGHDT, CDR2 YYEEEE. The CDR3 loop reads CASSLYGRAPYEQYF. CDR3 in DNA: TGTGCCAGCAGCTTGTATGGGAGGGCACCCTACGAGCAGTACTTC.

The chain's CDR3 is CASSAGQGVGYTF. CDR3 nucleotides: TGTGCCAGCAGTGCGGGACAGGGAGTTGGCTACACCTTC. The chain is built from TRBV6-6 and TRBJ1-2; 9 bases fit TRBD1. CDR3 length equals 13 residues. With 5 bases clipped from V and 7 bases from J, the junction kept 5 bases outside the gene matches. CDR1 is MNHNY, CDR2 SVGAGI, per germline (reference sequence).

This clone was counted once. The CDR3: CASSEGLGRGKAFF. CDR3 nucleotide sequence: TGTGCCAGCAGTGAAGGACTTGGCAGGGGAAAAGCTTTCTTT. The V gene is TRBV2, the J gene TRBJ1-1, with a tentative D call TRBD1 (6 bases). This CDR3 is built from 14 residues. Trimming left V 1 base short and J 9 bases short, with 15 bases between. CDR1 and CDR2 from the germline V gene are SNHLY and FYNNEI.

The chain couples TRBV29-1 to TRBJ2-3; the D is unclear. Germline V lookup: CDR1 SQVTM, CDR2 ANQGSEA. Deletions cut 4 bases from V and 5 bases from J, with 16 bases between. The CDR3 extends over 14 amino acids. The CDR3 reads CSVAVHLRRDTQYF. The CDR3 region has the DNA TGCAGCGTTGCGGTCCATTTGAGGAGAGATACGCAGTATTTT.

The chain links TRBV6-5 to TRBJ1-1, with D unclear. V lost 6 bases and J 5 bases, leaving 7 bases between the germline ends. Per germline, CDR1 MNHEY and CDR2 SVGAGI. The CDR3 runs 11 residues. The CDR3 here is CASSRGTEAFF. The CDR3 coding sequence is TGTGCCAGCAGCAGAGGAACTGAAGCTTTCTTT.